These 26 T cell receptor beta chains came from one sample sequenced in a study of early T cells in non-severe SARS-CoV-2 infection. TCRdb itself ran the 5' RACE reads through MiXCR, one entry per CDR3 protein. The sample contains 50,000 or so distinct CDR3 sequences, roughly 13% of which appear only once. The sequenced sample was whole blood. The origin of the receptors is an adult who was a healthcare worker with PCR-confirmed SARS-CoV-2 infection or an uninfected control (not recorded which).

The rearrangement joins TRBV2 to TRBJ1-6, with D tentatively TRBD1 (5 bases). Trimming removed 3 bases at V and 0 bases at J, with 9 bases between. Germline-derived CDR1 and CDR2 are SNHLY and FYNNEI. The length of the CDR3 is 16 residues. The CDR3 region has the DNA TGTGCCAGCAGTGACAGGGCAAGCTCCTATAATTCACCCCTCCACTTT. Translated, it gives CASSDRASSYNSPLHF.

V usage is TRBV28 and J usage is TRBJ2-4; D gene ambiguous. Germline loops: CDR1 MDHEN, CDR2 SYDVKM. The length of the CDR3 is 13 residues. The germline V and J ends were trimmed by 5 bases and 7 bases, with 12 bases remaining between them. CDR3 residues: CASSQRVWNIQYF. Here the CDR3 DNA reads TGTGCCAGCAGTCAACGGGTCTGGAACATTCAGTACTTC.

This clonotype has a count of ten or more. The chain combines TRBV5-1 with TRBJ1-6, with D possibly matching TRBD1 (5 bases). Germline V CDR1 and CDR2: SGHRS, YFSETQ. With 4 bases removed from V and 8 bases from J, the gap between germline ends came to 13 bases. This CDR3 region has 14 residues. The CDR3 spells CASSIEIGDSPLHF. The CDR3 DNA follows: TGCGCCAGCAGCATAGAGATAGGGGATTCACCCCTCCACTTT.

This clonotype appeared many times. The chain couples TRBV20-1 to TRBJ1-4; weak D call: TRBD1 (5 bases). V dropped 0 bases and J dropped 8 bases, with 28 bases sitting between them. The CDR3 spans 19 residues. Germline CDR1 reads DFQATT; CDR2 reads SNEGSKA (reference sequence). The CDR3 bases are TGCAGTGCTAGAGATATGCTGGCCCACGGGACGGGGCTGGAGGAAAAACTGTTTTTT. Its protein is CSARDMLAHGTGLEEKLFF.

This clonotype showed up many times. The rearrangement uses TRBV18 and TRBJ2-1; 7 bases line up with TRBD2. CDR3 length equals 15 residues. The junction had 6 bases not matched to a gene; V was cut back by 2 bases and J by 5 bases. CDR1 and CDR2 from the germline V gene are KGHSH and LQKENI. The CDR3 sequence is CASSPVLAENNEQFF. In DNA, the CDR3 is TGTGCCAGCTCACCAGTCCTAGCGGAAAACAATGAGCAGTTCTTC.

This clonotype has a count of ten or more. J is TRBJ2-1 and V is TRBV29-1; 11 nucleotides agree with TRBD2. Per germline, CDR1 SQVTM and CDR2 ANQGSEA. This CDR3 region has 16 residues. Trimming removed 7 bases from V and 0 bases from J; junction bases left unmatched: 8. DNA for the CDR3: TGCAGCGGAACTAGCGGGAGCGCCAGCTCCTACAATGAGCAGTTCTTC. This sequence encodes CSGTSGSASSYNEQFF.

This clonotype occurred a few times. The genes are TRBV3-1 and TRBJ2-1; 7 bases align to TRBD2. CDR1 and CDR2 from the germline V gene are LGHDT and YNNKEL (reference sequence). V was clipped by 0 bases and J by 3 bases; unmatched bases: 8. The CDR3 runs 17 residues. The CDR3 sequence: CASSQDWTRGVYNEQFF. The CDR3 DNA reads TGTGCCAGCAGCCAAGATTGGACTAGAGGGGTCTACAATGAGCAGTTCTTC.

V is TRBV12-3 or TRBV12-4 and J is TRBJ1-1; D call uncertain. CDR3 length equals 14 residues. Trimming took 5 bases from V and 1 from J, leaving 11 bases between them. In nucleotides, the CDR3 is TGTGCCAGCAGTCTTTTGGGGAGGAACACTGAAGCTTTCTTT. Translating it yields CASSLLGRNTEAFF.

This clonotype has at least ten counts. This chain connects TRBV12-3 or TRBV12-4 to TRBJ1-1; no clear D. This CDR3 is built from 15 residues. The V gene lost 3 bases and the J gene lost 2 bases, with 13 bases spanning the gap. The CDR3 region is CASSFPVTPNTEAFF. The CDR3 coding sequence is TGTGCCAGCAGTTTCCCGGTCACCCCCAACACTGAAGCTTTCTTT.

This clonotype was recorded many times. The V and J genes are TRBV12-3 or TRBV12-4 and TRBJ2-5; 7 bases are a match to TRBD2. Trimming cost V 7 bases and J 1 base; bases outside gene matches: 9. The CDR3 is made up of 15 amino acids. The CDR3 sequence: CASNLAGRGQETQYF. The CDR3, as DNA: TGTGCCAGCAACCTAGCAGGGAGGGGCCAAGAGACCCAGTACTTC.

The rearrangement links TRBV7-3 to TRBJ2-5, with D possibly being TRBD1 (6 bases). The length of the CDR3 is 13 residues. CDR1 and CDR2 (germline): SGHTA, FQGTGA. Trimming removed 1 base from V and 5 bases from J, with 8 bases in between. As DNA, the CDR3 is TGTGCCAGCAGCTTAAACAGGGTGGAGACCCAGTACTTC. Translated: CASSLNRVETQYF. The whole variable domain, filled in from reference TRBV7-3 and TRBJ2-5, reads GAGVSQTPSNKVTEKGKYVELRCDPISGHTALYWYRQSLGQGPEFLIYFQGTGAADDSGLPNDRFFAVRPEGSVSTLKIQRTERGDSAVYLCASSLNRVETQYFGPGTRLLVL.

This clonotype has just a few counts. The V and J genes are TRBV19 and TRBJ2-2; D is unclear. The CDR3 contains 11 residues. Deletions cut 8 bases from V and 2 bases from J, with 3 bases between. Looked up from germline, CDR1 is LNHDA and CDR2 is SQIVND (reference sequence). The chain's CDR3 is CASANTGELFF. CDR3 DNA sequence: TGTGCCAGTGCCAACACCGGGGAGCTGTTTTTT.

Ten or more counts support this clonotype. V gene TRBV19 combines with J gene TRBJ2-1; 8 bases fit TRBD2. Germline-derived CDR1 and CDR2 are LNHDA and SQIVND (reference sequence). The CDR3 has 13 residues. J gave up 5 bases and V 5 bases, and 2 bases lay outside the gene matches. CDR3 nucleotides: TGTGCCAGTAGTTACGGGGGGGACAATGAGCAGTTCTTC. It translates to CASSYGGDNEQFF.

This clonotype was seen repeatedly, ten times or more. V and J are TRBV4-1 and TRBJ2-3; unclear D gene. V lost 0 bases to trimming and J lost 4 bases, with 8 bases between them. The germline gives CDR1 MGHRA, CDR2 YSYEKL. The CDR3 sequence is 14 residues long. CDR3 in amino acids: CASSQEFGSDTQYF. CDR3 coding DNA: TGCGCCAGCAGCCAAGAGTTCGGCTCAGATACGCAGTATTTT.

This clonotype was observed a few times. The chain combines TRBV11-3 with TRBJ2-1; 9 positions agree with TRBD2. The CDR3 runs 15 residues. V dropped 5 bases and J dropped 6; count of bases not matched to a gene: 8. CDR1 SGHNT and CDR2 YENEEA come from the germline V gene. CDR3 DNA: TGTGCCAGCAGCCTTCGACTAGCGGCCCTCAATGAGCAGTTCTTC. Encoded protein: CASSLRLAALNEQFF.

V usage is TRBV29-1 and J usage is TRBJ2-1, with D tentatively TRBD2 (6 bases). The ends were cut back, 4 bases at V and 3 bases at J, with 13 bases in the middle. Germline V CDR1 and CDR2: SQVTM, ANQGSEA. The CDR3 contains 14 residues. The CDR3 sequence: CSVGQSGVYNEQFF. The CDR3 bases are TGCAGCGTTGGTCAGTCGGGGGTCTACAATGAGCAGTTCTTC.

This clonotype was observed a few times. This chain uses TRBV10-3 with TRBJ2-7; unclear D gene. This CDR3 contains 12 residues. Germline assignment: CDR1 ENHRY and CDR2 SYGVKD. Trimming left V 3 bases short and J 1 base short, with 4 bases between. CDR3 sequence (DNA): TGTGCCATCAGTGAAGATTCCTACGAGCAGTACTTC. Translating gives CAISEDSYEQYF.

A few counts support this clonotype. The CDR3 DNA follows: TGCAGCGTTGATGGGACAGGGGGGGAGACCCAGTACTTC. Its translation: CSVDGTGGETQYF. This chain joins TRBV29-1 and TRBJ2-5; TRBD1 aligns across 11 bases. V shed 3 bases, J shed 5 bases, and the junction held 2 bases outside the gene matches. This CDR3 has 13 amino acids. Germline values: CDR1 SQVTM, CDR2 ANQGSEA.

This clonotype was detected ten times or more. The rearrangement uses TRBV7-2 and TRBJ2-4; D remains ambiguous. Germline lookup yields CDR1 SGHTA and CDR2 FQGNSA. Between the trimmed V and J ends, which lost 0 bases and 6 bases, there was a span of 12 bases. This CDR3 has 15 residues. CDR3 region: CASSLAPSLGNIQYF. The CDR3 nucleotides read TGTGCCAGCAGCTTAGCGCCAAGTTTGGGAAACATTCAGTACTTC.

This sequence joins TRBV20-1 and TRBJ2-3; no firm D call. This CDR3 comprises 13 residues. CDR1 and CDR2 (germline): DFQATT, SNEGSKA (reference sequence). Trimming took 6 bases from V and 6 from J, leaving 16 bases between them. CDR3 amino acids: CSAPWNPQDTQYF. The CDR3 DNA sequence: TGCAGTGCCCCTTGGAATCCTCAGGATACGCAGTATTTT.

Ten or more counts support this clonotype. The V and J genes are TRBV11-3 and TRBJ2-2, with D possibly matching TRBD2 (5 bases). The CDR3 covers 13 residues. Germline V gene sequence: CDR1 SGHNT, CDR2 YENEEA. V dropped 5 bases and J dropped 6 bases, with 10 bases sitting between them. The CDR3 spells CASSPEEAGELFF. DNA of the CDR3: TGTGCCAGCAGCCCGGAGGAGGCCGGGGAGCTGTTTTTT.

This clonotype was seen many times. This chain joins TRBV24-1 and TRBJ1-6, with D perhaps TRBD1 (5 bases). There are 13 residues in the CDR3. The V and J ends lost 5 bases and 7 bases respectively, with 8 bases between them. The germline gives CDR1 KGHDR, CDR2 SFDVKD. The CDR3 is CATSVGTNSPLHF. The CDR3 DNA reads TGTGCCACCAGTGTAGGGACGAATTCACCCCTCCACTTT.

This clonotype was observed many times. The V gene is TRBV10-2, the J gene TRBJ2-3; 13 bases agree with TRBD2. V trimming: 8 bases; J trimming: 1 base; junction bases outside the gene matches: 3. The germline V gene has CDR1 WSHSY and CDR2 SAAADI. CDR3 length: 15 residues. In nucleotides, the CDR3 is TGCGCCAGCCGCGGGACTAGCGGGGGCACAGATACGCAGTATTTT. It is translated as CASRGTSGGTDTQYF.

Many counts were recorded for this clonotype. This rearrangement joins TRBV9 to TRBJ2-1; 8 bases are shared with TRBD2. CDR1 is SGDLS and CDR2 is YYNGEE in the germline V gene. CDR3 length: 21 residues. The V gene end was trimmed by 0 bases and the J gene end by 0 bases; junction bases not matched to a gene: 17. Written as DNA, the CDR3 is TGTGCCAGCAGCGTAGGTAGCGGACTAGCTTTTGGGGCCCGCTCCTACAATGAGCAGTTCTTC. Protein: CASSVGSGLAFGARSYNEQFF.

On this clonotype: This may arise from a read error, as a much more abundant clone is one base away. This chain connects TRBV20-1 to TRBJ2-7; 13 bases map to TRBD2. The length of the CDR3 is 15 residues. Germline V gives CDR1 DFQATT, CDR2 SNEGSKA (reference sequence). Trimming took 3 bases from V and 4 from J; bases not matched to a gene: 6. CDR3 sequence (DNA): TGCAGTGCTAGGACTAGCGGGGGGCGAATGTACGAGCAGTACTTC. Amino acids: CSARTSGGRMYEQYF.

The V call is TRBV2, the J call TRBJ1-1, with D perhaps TRBD1 (5 bases). CDR3 length: 12 amino acids. CDR1 SNHLY and CDR2 FYNNEI come from the germline V gene. V was trimmed by 6 bases and J by 11 bases, leaving 16 bases between them. As DNA, the CDR3 is TGTGCCAGCAGATACGACAGTCAAGGGGCTTTCTTT. Its translation is CASRYDSQGAFF.